The source of this T cell receptor beta chain is a study of cytomegalovirus exposure and HLA in healthy donors. About the study: An earlier analysis found under 130 million unique TCR beta sequences from around 180 million T cells. Falling in the Caucasian-associated ancestry cluster were about 83% of around 370 genotyped donors. Findings of the study overall: Later genetic work tied a missense DCLRE1C variant to beta-chain V and J trimming.

The PCR had 60 Vbeta and 13 Jbeta primers. Libraries were prepared by immunoSEQ multiplex PCR; TCRdb keeps only in-frame clonotypes and omits some of them. The sample carries around 200,000 clones, approximately 78% recorded once. With regard to this clone: What it binds is not known.

The TCR originated in a woman younger than 30 in good health and CMV-seronegative. The specimen sequenced was PBMCs.

The CDR3 region has the DNA TGTGCCAGTAACAACCCGGGACAGGTCCCGGGCTACACCTTC. Translation gives CASNNPGQVPGYTF. The chain joins TRBV19 to TRBJ1-2, with 8 bases fitting TRBD1. After removal of 7 bases from V and 8 bases from J, the junction contained 12 bases not matched to a gene. This CDR3 comprises 14 residues. Germline lookup yields CDR1 LNHDA and CDR2 SQIVND (reference sequence).